Listed here is a single T cell receptor (beta chain). This entry comes from a study of blood T cell repertoires in COVID-19. About the research overall: Samples came from the United States, Italy and Spain, spanning acute and convalescent COVID-19.

In the original analysis: Estimation of nucleated cell counts relied on the amplification of reference gene primers. TCRdb's table, derived via immunoSEQ multiplex PCR, lists solely in-frame clones and lacks some. V, J and clone size reflect that table, while D and trimming were determined from the DNA. This table holds some 200,000 clones, around 80% found once. The V and J ends lost 4 bases and 5 bases respectively, with 14 bases between them. The CDR3 runs 14 residues. The germline CDR1 and CDR2 sequences are MRHNA and SNTAGT. The clonotype comes from a middle-aged woman who had recovered from COVID-19. Sequencing was performed on peripheral blood. The rearrangement links TRBV6-4 to TRBJ1-1, with D maybe TRBD1 (6 bases). The CDR3 coding sequence is TGTGCCAGCAGTGGCACAGGGATTGCTACTGAAGCTTTCTTT. Protein product: CASSGTGIATEAFF.